These T cell receptor beta chains were read from a single sample in a study of T-cell memory formation after mild COVID-19. TCRdb ran MiXCR on the 5' RACE reads and lists one entry per CDR3 protein. The sample carries hundreds of thousands of distinct CDR3 sequences, around 27% recorded once. The specimen was PBMCs or a T cell subset sorted from them (not recorded which). These receptors were collected from an adult woman who had mild COVID-19 (a few samples of this study predate the infection). Cell type and time point are not known. CDR3s include the opening cysteine and the closing phenylalanine or tryptophan. The D gene is left open where the match is weak. A clone size is listed for some rows: how often the clone was seen (once, few, many), or a class if it is expanded.

V	D	J	size	DNA	CDR3
TRBV7-2	TRBD2	TRBJ2-3	.	TGTGCCAGCAGCAAAACCCCAGCGGGGGGACTAGATACGCAGTATTTT	CASSKTPAGGLDTQYF
TRBV5-4	TRBD1	TRBJ2-1	few	TGTGCCAGCAGCAGGATACCGGGACAGGGAGTCAATGAGCAGTTCTTC	CASSRIPGQGVNEQFF
TRBV27	TRBD2	TRBJ2-5	once	TGTGCCAGCAGTCCGGGACTAGCGGGATACCAAGAGACCCAGTACTTC	CASSPGLAGYQETQYF
TRBV4-3	.	TRBJ2-5	.	TGCGCCAGCAGCCACACTTTGTTTCAAGAGACCCAGTACTTC	CASSHTLFQETQYF
TRBV6-1	.	TRBJ2-5	.	TGTGCCAGCGGAGCAGGAGGGGACCAAGAGACCCAGTACTTC	CASGAGGDQETQYF
TRBV24-1	.	TRBJ2-1	.	TGTGCCACATCAGCAAATGAGCAGTTCTTC	CATSANEQFF
TRBV5-1	.	TRBJ2-7	.	TGCGCCAGCAACAAGGGGGGGAGCTACTACGAGCAGTACTTC	CASNKGGSYYEQYF
TRBV6-5	TRBD2	TRBJ2-3	many	TGTGCCAGCAGGGCTGTGAGCGGGGGGGCAGATACGCAGTATTTT	CASRAVSGGADTQYF
TRBV12-3/TRBV12-4	.	TRBJ2-4	few	TGTGCCAGCAGCCAGGGCATTCAGTACTTC	CASSQGIQYF
TRBV7-9	TRBD2	TRBJ2-1	.	TGTGCTCCCTCTCCTCGACTAGCGTGCTACTTAGGCAATGAGCAGTTCTTC	CAPSPRLACYLGNEQFF
TRBV5-1	.	TRBJ2-7	.	TGCGCCAGCAGTTCGGATGGGGGGGGCCCCTACGAGCAGTACTTC	CASSSDGGGPYEQYF
TRBV6-5	TRBD1	TRBJ2-7	.	TGTGCCAGCAGTGATGGGACAGGGGAGCAGTACTTC	CASSDGTGEQYF
TRBV7-2	TRBD2	TRBJ2-1	.	TGTGCCAGCAGCTTAGGTAGAGGGACTAGCGGGAGGGCCCTCGATGAGCAGTTCTTC	CASSLGRGTSGRALDEQFF
TRBV7-8	.	TRBJ2-7	.	TGTGCCAGCAGCTTAGGGGGAGGACCGGGGTCCTACGAGCAGTACTTC	CASSLGGGPGSYEQYF
TRBV29-1	TRBD2	TRBJ2-7	many	TGCAGCGTTTTCGAGAGCGGGAGAAACGAGCAGTACTTC	CSVFESGRNEQYF
TRBV28	.	TRBJ1-2	.	TGTGCCAGCAGTTTATCGAGCTTAGTGGTATCTGGCTACACCTTC	CASSLSSLVVSGYTF
TRBV12-3/TRBV12-4	TRBD1	TRBJ2-3	.	TGTGCCAGCAGTCCAGGGGACAGAGTCACAGATACGCAGTATTTT	CASSPGDRVTDTQYF
TRBV12-3/TRBV12-4	TRBD1	TRBJ1-5	.	TGTGCCAGCAGTCGGACAGGGGGGCGCAATCAGCCCCAGCATTTT	CASSRTGGRNQPQHF
TRBV21-1	.	TRBJ1-1	.	TGTGCCAGCAGCAAAGCAAGGCCGACTGTGAACACTGAAGCTTTCTTT	CASSKARPTVNTEAFF
TRBV5-1	.	TRBJ2-4	many	TGCGCCAGCTCCTCTATCACCCCCGAGGGAGACATTCAGTACTTC	CASSSITPEGDIQYF
TRBV24-1	.	TRBJ2-5	.	TGTGCCACCAGAAGAACAGGTGATTCGGAGACCCAGTACTTC	CATRRTGDSETQYF
TRBV12-3/TRBV12-4	.	TRBJ2-6	.	TGTGCCAGCAGTCACTCAGGCGGCAGCTCTGGGGCCAACGTCCTGACTTTC	CASSHSGGSSGANVLTF
TRBV29-1	TRBD2	TRBJ2-1	few	TGCAGCGGCGGCGGGAGGGCATACAATGAGCAGTTCTTC	CSGGGRAYNEQFF
TRBV5-1	.	TRBJ2-3	few	TGCGCCAGCAGCCCCCGGGACACTTACACAGATACGCAGTATTTT	CASSPRDTYTDTQYF
TRBV4-1	.	TRBJ2-2	.	TGCGCCAGCAGCGTAGCGCGAGTGGCCGGGGAGCTGTTTTTT	CASSVARVAGELFF
TRBV12-3/TRBV12-4	.	TRBJ2-3	many	TGTGCCAGCAGTTTCTTTGAGGGTGTAGATACGCAGTATTTT	CASSFFEGVDTQYF
TRBV12-3/TRBV12-4	.	TRBJ2-3	.	TGTGCCAGCAGTTTATTTGGCGGGGTGCGCACAGATACGCAGTATTTT	CASSLFGGVRTDTQYF
TRBV5-1	.	TRBJ1-1	few	TGCGCCAGCAGCTTGGATGGGCAGGGCATGAACACTGAAGCTTTCTTT	CASSLDGQGMNTEAFF
TRBV4-1	.	TRBJ2-1	.	TGCGCCAGCAGCCAAGATTCCATTGAGCAGTTCTTC	CASSQDSIEQFF
TRBV7-9	TRBD2	TRBJ2-5	few	TGCGCAGCATGGAAACTAGCGGGAGCCCAAGAGACCCAGTACTTC	CAAWKLAGAQETQYF
TRBV2	.	TRBJ2-4	.	TGTGCCAGCAGTGAAATGGGTGTAGCCAAAAACATTCAGTACTTC	CASSEMGVAKNIQYF
TRBV7-8	.	TRBJ1-4	few	TGTGCCAGCAGTTATATGGGAAAACTGTTTTTT	CASSYMGKLFF
TRBV20-1	TRBD2	TRBJ2-1	.	TGCAGTGCAATAATTAGCGGGAGCTCCTACAATGAGCAGTTCTTC	CSAIISGSSYNEQFF
TRBV6-5	.	TRBJ2-7	few	TGTGCCAGCAGTCAGCAGGAGCCTCAGAGCTCCTACGAGCAGTACTTC	CASSQQEPQSSYEQYF
TRBV20-1	.	TRBJ2-1	.	TGCAGTGCTAAGACGGTCCATCGCTACAATGAGCAGTTCTTC	CSAKTVHRYNEQFF
TRBV5-1	.	TRBJ2-1	few	TGCGCCAGCAGCTTGGCCGCGGCGGGACTCTACAATGAGCAGTTCTTC	CASSLAAAGLYNEQFF
TRBV10-2	.	TRBJ2-1	few	TGCGCCAGCAGATCTAGGAGCTCCTACAATGAGCAGTTCTTC	CASRSRSSYNEQFF
TRBV7-9	.	TRBJ2-5	few	TGTGCCAGCAGCTTAGCGACAGGAGCTCAGGGGGAGACCCAGTACTTC	CASSLATGAQGETQYF
TRBV7-2	.	TRBJ2-1	few	TGTGCCAGCAGCTTAGTCTTTGCGGGGATGCAGTTCTTC	CASSLVFAGMQFF
TRBV12-3/TRBV12-4	.	TRBJ1-1	few	TGTGCCAGCAGTCCTCGGTTGGAAAACACTGAAGCTTTCTTT	CASSPRLENTEAFF
TRBV20-1	.	TRBJ2-1	few	TGCAGTGCTAGAGTATCAGGACTTTACAATGAGCAGTTCTTC	CSARVSGLYNEQFF
TRBV5-1	.	TRBJ2-7	.	TGCGCCAGCAGTCCCGCCAGGGGTCAGGTCTACGAGCAGTACTTC	CASSPARGQVYEQYF
TRBV30	TRBD1	TRBJ2-2	few	TGTGCCTGGAGTAAAAGGACAGGGGTTGTCACCGGGGAGCTGTTTTTT	CAWSKRTGVVTGELFF